Included here is one T cell receptor (beta chain) sequence, with context. Original methodology: How many nucleated cells were present was estimated from reference gene primer amplification. Clones were read by immunoSEQ multiplex PCR, and TCRdb kept only the in-frame ones, dropping some. The D gene and trimming were derived from the DNA, and the V and J assignments and clone size from that table. This table holds 200,000 to 300,000 clones, roughly 88% found once. Assignment of participants to cohorts was predicated upon participant-reported clinical history. The sample belongs to a study of blood T cell repertoires in COVID-19. Study as a whole: Collection of acute and convalescent COVID-19 samples took place in the United States, Italy and Spain. PBMCs, B-cell-depleted T cells, or T cells were the source of the cDNA or gDNA that made up the material.

The CDR3 length is 15 residues. Germline V gene data show CDR1 as MDHEN and CDR2 as SYDVKM. V gave up 6 bases and J gave up 0 bases; unmatched junction bases: 8. This TCR came from a woman in her 40s with acute COVID-19. The chain links TRBV28 to TRBJ2-7; 7 bases are a match to TRBD2. Source material: PBMCs or T cells enriched from blood (not recorded which). Written as DNA, the CDR3 is TGTGCCAGCAGGAGGGAGGGAAGAGGCTCCTACGAGCAGTACGTC. Translating gives CASRREGRGSYEQYV.